These T cell receptor beta chains were read from a single sample in a study of blood T cells in healthy people across ages. TCRdb re-analysed the 5' RACE reads in MiXCR, keeping a single row per CDR3 protein. The sample holds 650,000 to 1,000,000 distinct CDR3 sequences, 35% to 40% seen once. The specimen sequenced was blood. The origin of the receptors is a man younger than 35 in good health. CDR3s include the opening cysteine and the closing phenylalanine or tryptophan. D genes are given only for firm matches. Some rows have no size entry. The others give once, few or many, or a class for an expanded clone.

j_call: TRBJ1-2; clone_size: .; d_call: TRBD1; v_call: TRBV6-6; cdr3_aa: CASRPAQGLGYGYTF; cdr3_nt: TGTGCCAGCAGGCCCGCACAGGGGCTCGGCTATGGCTACACCTTC
j_call: TRBJ2-1; clone_size: few; d_call: .; v_call: TRBV5-1; cdr3_aa: CASSITSRRNNEQFF; cdr3_nt: TGCGCCAGCAGCATCACCTCCCGGAGAAACAATGAGCAGTTCTTC
j_call: TRBJ2-7; clone_size: many; d_call: TRBD2; v_call: TRBV29-1; cdr3_aa: CSVEGIGSGDYEQYF; cdr3_nt: TGCAGCGTTGAAGGGATTGGTAGCGGGGACTACGAGCAGTACTTC
j_call: TRBJ2-7; clone_size: few; d_call: TRBD2; v_call: TRBV7-9; cdr3_aa: CASSVGEGPYEQYF; cdr3_nt: TGTGCCAGCAGCGTAGGGGAGGGCCCATACGAGCAGTACTTC
j_call: TRBJ1-2; clone_size: few; d_call: .; v_call: TRBV12-3/TRBV12-4; cdr3_aa: CASSSVRTGSYGYTF; cdr3_nt: TGTGCCAGCAGTTCAGTGAGAACAGGAAGCTATGGCTACACCTTC
j_call: TRBJ1-1; clone_size: many; d_call: .; v_call: TRBV12-3/TRBV12-4; cdr3_aa: CASRSEGAEAFF; cdr3_nt: TGTGCCAGCAGGTCAGAAGGCGCTGAAGCTTTCTTT
j_call: TRBJ1-1; clone_size: .; d_call: .; v_call: TRBV10-3; cdr3_aa: CAISESMGANTEAFF; cdr3_nt: TGTGCCATCAGTGAGTCGATGGGGGCCAACACTGAAGCTTTCTTT
j_call: TRBJ2-1; clone_size: few; d_call: TRBD2; v_call: TRBV3-1; cdr3_aa: CASRISGTSRNEQFF; cdr3_nt: TGTGCCAGCAGGATATCCGGGACTAGCCGCAATGAGCAGTTCTTC
j_call: TRBJ2-1; clone_size: .; d_call: .; v_call: TRBV7-2; cdr3_aa: CASRRGSLAPNGQFF; cdr3_nt: TGTGCCAGCCGGCGGGGAAGTTTAGCCCCCAATGGGCAGTTCTTC
j_call: TRBJ2-1; clone_size: .; d_call: .; v_call: TRBV20-1; cdr3_aa: CSASRSVYNEQFF; cdr3_nt: TGCAGTGCTAGTAGGTCGGTCTACAATGAGCAGTTCTTC
j_call: TRBJ2-3; clone_size: many; d_call: TRBD2; v_call: TRBV7-2; cdr3_aa: CASSLSGGGDTQYF; cdr3_nt: TGTGCCAGCAGCCTTAGCGGGGGCGGAGATACGCAGTATTTT
j_call: TRBJ1-1; clone_size: .; d_call: .; v_call: TRBV6-1; cdr3_aa: CASSEALEAFF; cdr3_nt: TGTGCCAGCAGTGAAGCTCTTGAAGCTTTCTTT
j_call: TRBJ2-7; clone_size: .; d_call: .; v_call: TRBV3-1; cdr3_aa: CAGSQRSGQRAYEQYF; cdr3_nt: TGTGCCGGCAGCCAAAGGTCGGGACAGCGGGCCTACGAGCAGTACTTC
j_call: TRBJ2-7; clone_size: few; d_call: .; v_call: TRBV24-1; cdr3_aa: CATSDRKGASREQYF; cdr3_nt: TGTGCCACCAGTGACCGGAAAGGGGCTTCCCGGGAGCAGTACTTC
j_call: TRBJ2-1; clone_size: .; d_call: .; v_call: TRBV6-2/TRBV6-3; cdr3_aa: CASSSARQASYNEQFF; cdr3_nt: TGTGCCAGCAGTTCCGCCCGACAGGCCTCCTACAATGAGCAGTTCTTC
j_call: TRBJ1-1; clone_size: .; d_call: .; v_call: TRBV20-1; cdr3_aa: CSASAGDPEAFF; cdr3_nt: TGCAGTGCTAGTGCCGGGGACCCTGAAGCTTTCTTT
j_call: TRBJ1-2; clone_size: .; d_call: TRBD1; v_call: TRBV7-9; cdr3_aa: CASSFTGDRVEGYTF; cdr3_nt: TGTGCCAGCAGCTTTACAGGGGACAGGGTTGAAGGCTACACCTTC
j_call: TRBJ2-7; clone_size: once; d_call: .; v_call: TRBV6-6; cdr3_aa: CASGQGDSYEQYF; cdr3_nt: TGTGCCAGCGGTCAGGGAGATTCCTACGAGCAGTACTTC
j_call: TRBJ2-3; clone_size: many; d_call: TRBD2; v_call: TRBV29-1; cdr3_aa: CSVGMSGGADTQYF; cdr3_nt: TGCAGCGTTGGAATGAGCGGGGGAGCAGATACGCAGTATTTT
j_call: TRBJ1-3; clone_size: .; d_call: .; v_call: TRBV12-3/TRBV12-4; cdr3_aa: CASSLHLTSSGNTIYF; cdr3_nt: TGTGCCAGCAGCCTACATCTGACAAGCTCTGGAAACACCATATATTTT
j_call: TRBJ1-1; clone_size: .; d_call: .; v_call: TRBV29-1; cdr3_aa: CSAAGGGTEAFF; cdr3_nt: TGCAGCGCCGCTGGCGGGGGGACTGAAGCTTTCTTT
j_call: TRBJ2-1; clone_size: many; d_call: TRBD2; v_call: TRBV20-1; cdr3_aa: CSARTSGGSYNEQFF; cdr3_nt: TGCAGTGCCCGGACTAGCGGGGGCTCCTACAATGAGCAGTTCTTC
j_call: TRBJ1-2; clone_size: many; d_call: TRBD1; v_call: TRBV20-1; cdr3_aa: CSAAKQGDGYGYTF; cdr3_nt: TGCAGTGCTGCAAAACAGGGGGACGGCTATGGCTACACCTTC
j_call: TRBJ1-1; clone_size: .; d_call: .; v_call: TRBV9; cdr3_aa: CASSITDIELYSEAFF; cdr3_nt: TGTGCCAGCAGCATAACCGACATAGAACTCTATTCTGAAGCTTTCTTT
j_call: TRBJ2-5; clone_size: .; d_call: .; v_call: TRBV5-1; cdr3_aa: CASSLFGDEQYF; cdr3_nt: TGCGCCAGCAGCTTGTTTGGGGATGAGCAGTACTTC
j_call: TRBJ2-5; clone_size: few; d_call: .; v_call: TRBV20-1; cdr3_aa: CSVPSGVDEQYF; cdr3_nt: TGCAGTGTTCCGTCTGGGGTGGATGAGCAGTACTTC
j_call: TRBJ2-3; clone_size: .; d_call: .; v_call: TRBV6-5; cdr3_aa: CASKVEGPGGDTQYF; cdr3_nt: TGTGCCAGCAAAGTGGAGGGTCCGGGTGGAGATACGCAGTATTTT
j_call: TRBJ1-4; clone_size: .; d_call: TRBD1; v_call: TRBV12-3/TRBV12-4; cdr3_aa: CASSVDRGNEKLFF; cdr3_nt: TGTGCCAGCAGTGTAGACAGGGGTAATGAAAAACTGTTTTTT
j_call: TRBJ1-5; clone_size: .; d_call: TRBD1; v_call: TRBV7-2; cdr3_aa: CASSRDRGRGQPQHF; cdr3_nt: TGTGCCAGCAGCAGGGACAGGGGACGGGGTCAGCCCCAGCATTTT
j_call: TRBJ2-7; clone_size: few; d_call: .; v_call: TRBV12-3/TRBV12-4; cdr3_aa: CASSRWVRSYNEQYF; cdr3_nt: TGTGCCAGCAGCCGCTGGGTGCGCTCCTACAATGAGCAGTACTTC
j_call: TRBJ2-5; clone_size: .; d_call: .; v_call: TRBV27; cdr3_aa: CASRPGGHSTQWEQYF; cdr3_nt: TGTGCCAGCCGCCCTGGGGGACACTCGACCCAATGGGAGCAGTACTTC
j_call: TRBJ2-5; clone_size: once; d_call: .; v_call: TRBV3-1; cdr3_aa: CASSQRDVWTQYF; cdr3_nt: TGTGCCAGCAGCCAGAGGGATGTGTGGACCCAGTACTTC
j_call: TRBJ2-6; clone_size: .; d_call: .; v_call: TRBV11-2; cdr3_aa: CASSSLRSGANVLTF; cdr3_nt: TGTGCCAGCAGCTCCCTAAGGTCTGGGGCCAACGTCCTGACTTTC
j_call: TRBJ2-3; clone_size: many; d_call: TRBD2; v_call: TRBV6-2/TRBV6-3; cdr3_aa: CASSYGIAGVRTDTQYF; cdr3_nt: TGTGCCAGCAGTTACGGCATAGCGGGGGTCCGCACAGATACGCAGTATTTT
j_call: TRBJ2-3; clone_size: few; d_call: .; v_call: TRBV12-3/TRBV12-4; cdr3_aa: CASRAPLEDTQYF; cdr3_nt: TGTGCCAGCAGGGCCCCCTTGGAAGATACGCAGTATTTT
j_call: TRBJ2-7; clone_size: .; d_call: .; v_call: TRBV29-1; cdr3_aa: CSVRTDYNEQYF; cdr3_nt: TGCAGCGTTAGGACCGACTACAATGAGCAGTACTTC
j_call: TRBJ2-5; clone_size: many; d_call: TRBD1; v_call: TRBV7-2; cdr3_aa: CASSWDSSIQETQYF; cdr3_nt: TGTGCCAGCAGCTGGGACAGCTCAATCCAAGAGACCCAGTACTTC
j_call: TRBJ1-2; clone_size: .; d_call: .; v_call: TRBV12-3/TRBV12-4; cdr3_aa: CASSRTGIKYGYTF; cdr3_nt: TGTGCCAGCAGTCGTACAGGGATTAAGTATGGCTACACCTTC
j_call: TRBJ1-4; clone_size: .; d_call: .; v_call: TRBV7-9; cdr3_aa: CASSLVEKLFF; cdr3_nt: TGTGCCAGCAGCTTAGTCGAAAAACTGTTTTTT
j_call: TRBJ2-3; clone_size: many; d_call: .; v_call: TRBV20-1; cdr3_aa: CSAPDRTYADTQYF; cdr3_nt: TGCAGTGCGCCGGACAGAACCTATGCAGATACGCAGTATTTT
j_call: TRBJ2-7; clone_size: few; d_call: TRBD2; v_call: TRBV7-9; cdr3_aa: CASSPKGLAHEQYF; cdr3_nt: TGTGCCAGCAGCCCTAAGGGACTAGCACACGAGCAGTACTTC
j_call: TRBJ1-2; clone_size: once; d_call: .; v_call: TRBV15; cdr3_aa: CATSGLTGGYTF; cdr3_nt: TGTGCCACCAGCGGTCTAACGGGCGGCTACACCTTC
j_call: TRBJ2-1; clone_size: many; d_call: TRBD1; v_call: TRBV20-1; cdr3_aa: CSASGHRDRGVYRQFF; cdr3_nt: TGCAGTGCTAGTGGCCACCGGGACAGGGGAGTGTATCGGCAGTTCTTC
j_call: TRBJ2-3; clone_size: .; d_call: TRBD2; v_call: TRBV28; cdr3_aa: CASSRPSSGATDTQYF; cdr3_nt: TGTGCCAGCAGTAGACCCAGTAGCGGGGCTACAGATACGCAGTATTTT
j_call: TRBJ1-3; clone_size: few; d_call: .; v_call: TRBV7-3; cdr3_aa: CASKGVGGNTIYF; cdr3_nt: TGTGCCAGCAAGGGGGTCGGCGGAAACACCATATATTTT
j_call: TRBJ2-1; clone_size: few; d_call: .; v_call: TRBV7-2; cdr3_aa: CASIWGDKYNEQFF; cdr3_nt: TGTGCTAGCATTTGGGGGGACAAATACAATGAGCAGTTCTTC
j_call: TRBJ2-1; clone_size: many; d_call: .; v_call: TRBV12-3/TRBV12-4; cdr3_aa: CASSLDGSYNEQFF; cdr3_nt: TGTGCCAGCAGTTTAGACGGTTCCTACAATGAGCAGTTCTTC
j_call: TRBJ1-4; clone_size: .; d_call: .; v_call: TRBV20-1; cdr3_aa: CSAARGTLGEKLFF; cdr3_nt: TGCAGTGCCGCCCGCGGGACACTTGGGGAAAAACTGTTTTTT
j_call: TRBJ1-1; clone_size: .; d_call: .; v_call: TRBV6-6; cdr3_aa: CASTIQALPEAFF; cdr3_nt: TGTGCCAGCACTATACAGGCGCTCCCCGAAGCTTTCTTT
j_call: TRBJ2-1; clone_size: .; d_call: TRBD2; v_call: TRBV20-1; cdr3_aa: CSARDLYTSWDYDEQFF; cdr3_nt: TGCAGTGCTAGAGACCTTTACACTAGCTGGGACTACGATGAGCAGTTCTTC
j_call: TRBJ1-5; clone_size: many; d_call: .; v_call: TRBV29-1; cdr3_aa: CSGGDRSNQPQHF; cdr3_nt: TGCAGCGGGGGGGACCGTAGCAATCAGCCCCAGCATTTT
j_call: TRBJ2-1; clone_size: few; d_call: .; v_call: TRBV6-2/TRBV6-3; cdr3_aa: CASNNGGPDNEQFF; cdr3_nt: TGTGCCAGCAATAACGGGGGCCCCGACAATGAGCAGTTCTTC
j_call: TRBJ2-3; clone_size: many; d_call: .; v_call: TRBV5-1; cdr3_aa: CASSLEGSVSTDTQYF; cdr3_nt: TGCGCCAGCAGCTTAGAGGGTTCTGTGAGCACAGATACGCAGTATTTT
j_call: TRBJ2-5; clone_size: many; d_call: .; v_call: TRBV5-6; cdr3_aa: CASSLGPGRSETQYF; cdr3_nt: TGTGCCAGCAGCTTGGGGCCGGGCAGGTCTGAGACCCAGTACTTC
j_call: TRBJ2-5; clone_size: .; d_call: TRBD2; v_call: TRBV12-3/TRBV12-4; cdr3_aa: CASSLRLAGGRETQYF; cdr3_nt: TGTGCCAGCAGTTTAAGGCTAGCGGGGGGCCGAGAGACCCAGTACTTC
j_call: TRBJ2-1; clone_size: many; d_call: .; v_call: TRBV20-1; cdr3_aa: CSASSNEQFF; cdr3_nt: TGCAGTGCTTCTAGCAATGAGCAGTTCTTC
j_call: TRBJ2-5; clone_size: once; d_call: .; v_call: TRBV25-1; cdr3_aa: CASSLPGYQETQYF; cdr3_nt: TGTGCCAGCAGCCTACCGGGGTACCAAGAGACCCAGTACTTC
j_call: TRBJ2-3; clone_size: many; d_call: TRBD1; v_call: TRBV28; cdr3_aa: CASSFRDRSTDTQYF; cdr3_nt: TGTGCCAGCAGTTTCCGGGACAGGAGCACAGATACGCAGTATTTT